Sequencing of this TCR beta chain was carried out in a study of T cells in Graves' hyperthyroidism and ophthalmopathy. Overall study findings and caveats: The model forecast ophthalmopathy, anticipating it by a median about 6.5 months before onset. Clonotypes that were expanded in thyroid above 0.001 mostly appeared in blood too.

Regarding this clonotype: Its antigen is unidentified.

Amplification targeted TCR beta CDR3 regions from RNA transcripts. Initially, a first-round RT-PCR of the TCR CDR3 employed the HTBI primer set. TCRdb re-derived calls from the multiplex PCR reads in MiXCR, one entry per CDR3 protein. The sample lists hundreds of thousands of distinct CDR3 sequences; 20% were seen once. Uncontrolled infection, other autoimmune disease, pregnancy or lactation barred patients from enrollment. Orbital computed tomography and thyroid ultrasound, together with serum TRAb and thyroxine and clinical symptoms, were used for diagnoses. Sequencing was carried out using blood. The receptor was isolated from a man aged 40-49 years with Graves' ophthalmopathy.

CDR3 in amino acids: CASSQDGGGNYGYTF. The CDR3 bases are TGCGCCAGCAGCCAAGATGGGGGCGGGAACTATGGCTACACCTTC. The chain joins TRBV4-1 to TRBJ1-2; maybe TRBD1 (6 bases). CDR3 length equals 15 residues. Trimming shortened V by 0 bases and J by 2 bases, and 10 bases separated the two germline ends. CDR1 and CDR2 from the germline V gene are MGHRA and YSYEKL.